This TCR beta chain was sequenced in a study of OX40 agonist ivuxolimab in advanced cancers. Study details: Patients treated during dose escalation were battling hepatocellular carcinoma, melanoma, renal cell or head and neck cancer. Earlier anti-PD-1, anti-PD-L1 or anti-CTLA-4 therapy was permitted; roughly 37% had received some.

Here immunoSEQ multiplex PCR was the method, and the copy in TCRdb shows in-frame clones only, minus some. The sample lists approximately 60,000 clones, 77% seen once, with approximately 6.8% in the top ten. This CDR3 is 13 amino acids long. Unmatched junction bases numbered 3, after V lost 3 bases and J lost 6 bases. CDR1 is SGHTA, CDR2 FQGNSA, per germline. Blood sampling was done at baseline, cycle 4 day 1, and cycle 7 day 1. As concerns this clone: What it recognizes is unknown.

Study-wide points: Averaged across samples, CD8+ T cells carried more expanded clones than CD4+ did.

The V call is TRBV7-2, the J call TRBJ2-3, with 7 bases lining up with TRBD2. The sequences come from CD4+ or CD8+ T cells sorted from blood, collected in a trial of the OX40 agonist ivuxolimab. This clonotype originated in an adult with an advanced solid tumor such as melanoma, head and neck, liver or kidney cancer. The CDR3 nucleotides are TGTGCCAGCAGCTTCAATAGCGGGGATACGCAGTATTTT. The encoded protein is CASSFNSGDTQYF.